The entry below describes one T cell receptor beta chain. The antigen is unknown. This sample includes further DNA sequences coding for the same CDR3. The protocol was immunoSEQ multiplex PCR, while the TCRdb copy is restricted to in-frame clones and leaves out a portion. The sample records approximately 1.5 million clones, roughly 98.5% being singletons. The junction had 2 bases not matched to a gene; V was cut back by 4 bases and J by 2 bases. This CDR3 region has 13 residues. Germline-derived CDR1 and CDR2 are SGHNT and YYREEE (reference sequence). This record belongs to a study of shared clonotypes between healthy human individuals. Study results and limitations: The naive CD4 repertoires of a handful of donors were compared, and about 5% of clonotypes were shared.

Sequenced: naive CD4+ T cells sorted from blood. Subset meaning: CD45RA+ positively selected. The TCR was taken from a man younger than 40 in good health. The V and J genes are TRBV5-4 and TRBJ2-5; 7 nucleotides agree with TRBD1. The CDR3 loop reads CASSPRGQETQYF. CDR3 coding DNA: TGTGCCAGCAGCCCCAGGGGGCAAGAGACCCAGTACTTC.